The following is a TCR beta chain sequence with its context. Its antigen is not known. After skipping T cell sorting, the authors isolated total RNA from whole blood. Germline V lookup: CDR1 LNHDA, CDR2 SQIVND (reference sequence). CDR3 size: 15 residues. This entry belongs to a study of monozygotic twins with inflammatory bowel disease. Study-wide points: Healthy twins showed more clonotype sharing with others than IBD patients, especially patients with disease activity.

TCRdb reprocessed the 5' RACE reads; each CDR3 protein has one entry and no DNA is given. In all, the sample yields hundreds of thousands of distinct CDR3 sequences. The receptor's source is a human donor with ulcerative colitis or Crohn's disease, or a healthy co-twin of an affected twin (not recorded which). The chain joins TRBV19 to TRBJ2-7; TCRdb's D call, TRBD2, is unchecked because there is no DNA. The sequenced material came from blood. CDR3 protein: CASSFKAPSTYEQYF.